This T cell receptor (beta chain) was sequenced in a study of blood T cell repertoires in COVID-19. Method: immunoSEQ multiplex PCR; TCRdb's copy keeps in-frame clones and lacks some. The sample yields about 150,000 clones, approximately 83% seen once. Material for sequencing was peripheral blood. The clonotype originates from a woman aged 55-69 years with COVID-19, enrolled during active disease.

The CDR3: CASSSPQRTASYEQYF. The CDR3 DNA reads as TGTGCCAGCAGCTCCCCCCAAAGGACAGCCTCCTACGAGCAGTACTTC. The V call is TRBV5-4, the J call TRBJ2-7, with a possible D match to TRBD1 (6 bases). The CDR3 contains 16 residues. Germline CDR1 and CDR2: SGHNT and YYREEE (reference sequence). The V end lost 3 bases, the J end lost 0 bases, and 16 bases lay between the germline ends.